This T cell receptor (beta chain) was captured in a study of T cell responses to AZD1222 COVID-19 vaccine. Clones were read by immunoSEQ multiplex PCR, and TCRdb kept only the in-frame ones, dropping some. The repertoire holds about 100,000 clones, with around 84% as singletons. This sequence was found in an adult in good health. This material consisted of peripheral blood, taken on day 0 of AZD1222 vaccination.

The CDR3 sequence: CASSERPGPTVGDTQYF. CDR3 DNA: TGTGCCAGCAGTGAACGTCCGGGACCCACGGTGGGAGATACGCAGTATTTT. V is TRBV2 and J is TRBJ2-3; D tentatively reads TRBD1 or TRBD2 (5 bases each). V was shortened by 2 bases and J by 5 bases, with 20 bases between the two germline ends. Germline V CDR1 and CDR2: SNHLY, FYNNEI. There are 17 residues in the CDR3.